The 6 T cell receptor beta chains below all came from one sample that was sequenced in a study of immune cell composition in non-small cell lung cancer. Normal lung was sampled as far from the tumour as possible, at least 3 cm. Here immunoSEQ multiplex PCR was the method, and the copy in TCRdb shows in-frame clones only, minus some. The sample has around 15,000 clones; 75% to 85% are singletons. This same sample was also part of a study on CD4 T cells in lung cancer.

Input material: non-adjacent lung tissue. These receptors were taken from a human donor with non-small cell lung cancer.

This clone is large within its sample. CDR3 residues: CASSLGRGGDDGTDTQYF. The CDR3 bases are TGTGCCAGCAGCTTAGGAAGGGGTGGGGACGACGGCACAGATACGCAGTATTTT. J is TRBJ2-3 and V is TRBV7-6; D could derive from TRBD1 or TRBD2 (5 bases each). This CDR3 comprises 18 residues. Germline CDR1 and CDR2: SGHVS and FNYEAQ. Trimming took off 1 base at V and 1 base at J, with 18 bases between the two ends.

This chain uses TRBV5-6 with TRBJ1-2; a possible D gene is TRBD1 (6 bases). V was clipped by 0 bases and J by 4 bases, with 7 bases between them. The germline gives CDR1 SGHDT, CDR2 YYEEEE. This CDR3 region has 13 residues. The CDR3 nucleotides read TGTGCCAGCAGCTTGGGACAGGTCTATGGCTACACCTTC. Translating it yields CASSLGQVYGYTF.

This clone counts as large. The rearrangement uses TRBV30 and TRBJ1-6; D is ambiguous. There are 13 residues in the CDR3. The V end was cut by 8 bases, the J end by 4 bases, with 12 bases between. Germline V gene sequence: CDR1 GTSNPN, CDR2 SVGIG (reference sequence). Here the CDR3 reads CAANGEYNSPLHF. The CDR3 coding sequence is TGTGCCGCGAATGGGGAGTATAATTCACCCCTCCACTTT.

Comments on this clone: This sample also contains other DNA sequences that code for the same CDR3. CDR3 residues: CASSEEVIFTTFF. CDR3 in DNA: TGTGCCAGCAGTGAAGAGGTCATCTTTACGACTTTCTTT. The chain uses TRBV6-1 and TRBJ1-1; D call uncertain. This CDR3 comprises 13 residues. With 1 base removed from V and 12 bases from J, the gap between germline ends came to 15 bases. The V gene's germline CDR1 is MNHNS and CDR2 SASEGT.

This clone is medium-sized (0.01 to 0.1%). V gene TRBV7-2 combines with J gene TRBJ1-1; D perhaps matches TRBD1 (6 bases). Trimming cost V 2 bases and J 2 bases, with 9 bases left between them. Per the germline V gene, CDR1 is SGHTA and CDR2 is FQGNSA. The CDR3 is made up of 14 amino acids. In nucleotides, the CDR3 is TGTGCCAGCAGCTTAACACAGGGCAACACTGAAGCTTTCTTT. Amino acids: CASSLTQGNTEAFF.

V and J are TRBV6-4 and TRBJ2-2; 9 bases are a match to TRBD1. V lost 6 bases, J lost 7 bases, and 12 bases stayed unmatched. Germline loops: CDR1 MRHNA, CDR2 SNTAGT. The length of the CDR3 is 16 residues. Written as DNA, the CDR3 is TGTGCCAGCAGCCAGGGGACAGGGTTCAGCGGCGGGGAGCTGTTTTTT. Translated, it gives CASSQGTGFSGGELFF.